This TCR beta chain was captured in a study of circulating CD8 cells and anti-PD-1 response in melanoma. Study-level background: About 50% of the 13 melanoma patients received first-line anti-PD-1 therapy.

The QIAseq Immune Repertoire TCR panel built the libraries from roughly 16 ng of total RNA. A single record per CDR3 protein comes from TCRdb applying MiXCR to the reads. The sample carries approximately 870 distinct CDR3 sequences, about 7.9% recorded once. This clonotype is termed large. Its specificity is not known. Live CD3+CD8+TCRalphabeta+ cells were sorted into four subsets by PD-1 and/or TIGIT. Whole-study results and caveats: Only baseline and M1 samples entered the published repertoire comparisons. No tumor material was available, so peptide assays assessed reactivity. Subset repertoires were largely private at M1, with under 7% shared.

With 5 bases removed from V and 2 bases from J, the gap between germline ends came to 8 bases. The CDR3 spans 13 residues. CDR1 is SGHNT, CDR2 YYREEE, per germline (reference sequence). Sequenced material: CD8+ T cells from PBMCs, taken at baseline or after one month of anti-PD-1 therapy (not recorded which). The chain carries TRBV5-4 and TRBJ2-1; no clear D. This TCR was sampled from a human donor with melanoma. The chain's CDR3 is CASRPDTYNEQFF. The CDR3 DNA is TGTGCCAGCAGGCCAGATACCTACAATGAGCAGTTCTTC.